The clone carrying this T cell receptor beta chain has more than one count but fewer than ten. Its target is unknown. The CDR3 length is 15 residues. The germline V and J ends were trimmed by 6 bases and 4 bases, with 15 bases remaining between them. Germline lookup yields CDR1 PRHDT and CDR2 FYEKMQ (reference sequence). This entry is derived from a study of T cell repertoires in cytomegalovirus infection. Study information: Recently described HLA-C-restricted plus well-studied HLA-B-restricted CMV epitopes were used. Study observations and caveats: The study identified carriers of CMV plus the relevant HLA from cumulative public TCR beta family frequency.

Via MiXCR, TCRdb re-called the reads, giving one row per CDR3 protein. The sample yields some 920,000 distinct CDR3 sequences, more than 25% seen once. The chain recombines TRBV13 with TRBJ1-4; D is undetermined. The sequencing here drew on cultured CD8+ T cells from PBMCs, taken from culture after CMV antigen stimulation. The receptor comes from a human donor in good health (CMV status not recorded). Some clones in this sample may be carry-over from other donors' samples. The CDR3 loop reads CASSPGRRLNEKLFF. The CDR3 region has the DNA TGTGCCAGCAGTCCCGGCAGGCGACTTAATGAAAAACTGTTTTTT.